Shown below are 14 T cell receptor beta chains from a single sample sequenced in a study of neurological immune-mediated disorders (dated by TCRdb to between 2018 and 2020). Library construction relied on 5' RACE. Sequencing used an Illumina HiSeq 2500. TCRdb reran the public reads through fastp at Q25 and MiXCR, keeping productive beta chains. CDR3 protein sequences are deduplicated, and each keeps its most common genes and DNA. This sample comprises 55,000 to 65,000 distinct CDR3 sequences, roughly 3.5% of them detected only once. The top ten hold about 3% of the sample. Sequencing used PBMCs. The source is a woman in her 30s with multiple sclerosis.

This clonotype was observed many times. The chain uses TRBV7-2 and TRBJ2-4; TRBD2 might be the D (5 bases). The CDR3 has 15 amino acids. Looked up from germline, CDR1 is SGHTA and CDR2 is FQGNSA. Deletions cut 5 bases from V and 6 bases from J, with 17 bases between. CDR3 region: CASSRSRADGNIQYF. The CDR3 nucleotides read TGTGCCAGCAGCCGGTCGAGGGCCGATGGAAACATTCAGTACTTC. The full variable domain, rest sourced from reference TRBV7-2 and TRBJ2-4, is GAGVSQSPSNKVTEKGKDVELRCDPISGHTALYWYRQSLGQGLEFLIYFQGNSAPDKSGLPSDRFSAERTGGSVSTLTIQRTQQEDSAVYLCASSRSRADGNIQYFGAGTRLSVL.

This clonotype has ten or more counts. The V call is TRBV20-1, the J call TRBJ1-5, with D hard to call. Germline CDR1 is DFQATT and CDR2 is SNEGSKA (reference sequence). V lost 6 bases to trimming and J lost 6 bases, with 15 bases between them. The CDR3 is 13 amino acids. In DNA, the CDR3 is TGCAGTGCCCCGGACCCCTCGGGTCAGCCCCAGCATTTT. Translating it yields CSAPDPSGQPQHF.

This clonotype was recorded many times. The CDR3, as DNA: TGTGCCAGCACCACGCTCCCTACTAGGGGCGAGCAGTACTTC. Translated: CASTTLPTRGEQYF. This chain links TRBV6-2 or TRBV6-3 with TRBJ2-7, with D tentatively TRBD1 or TRBD2 (5 bases each). Germline values: CDR1 MNHEY, CDR2 SVGEGT. Between the trimmed V and J ends, which lost 7 bases and 6 bases, there was a span of 19 bases. The CDR3 is 14 residues long.

This clonotype was recorded many times. The genes are TRBV5-1 and TRBJ1-1; 7 bases are shared with TRBD1. After removal of 9 bases from V and 1 base from J, the junction contained 9 bases not matched to a gene. Germline assignment: CDR1 SGHRS and CDR2 YFSETQ. The CDR3 runs 14 residues. CDR3 loop: CATKTGTTNTEAFF. Here the CDR3 DNA reads TGCGCCACAAAGACAGGGACAACGAACACTGAAGCTTTCTTT.

This clonotype was counted at least ten times. The junction departs from germline at one end; a sequencing error may be responsible. The V and J genes are TRBV5-1 and TRBJ1-6; 9 nucleotides align to TRBD1. Germline V gene lookup returns CDR1 SGHRS and CDR2 YFSETQ. The length of the CDR3 is 15 residues. The CDR3 DNA follows: TGCGCCAGCAGCCCGGGACAGGGTGGAGGTTCACCCCTCAACTTT. Protein product: CASSPGQGGGSPLNF.

There are many counts of this clonotype. The V and J genes are TRBV5-5 and TRBJ1-1, with no clear D. CDR1 is SGHKS and CDR2 is YYEKEE in the germline V gene (reference sequence). Between the trimmed V and J ends, which lost 4 bases and 1 base, there was a span of 14 bases. The CDR3 runs 15 residues. The CDR3 loop reads CASSDFWQRNTEAFF. Here the CDR3 DNA reads TGTGCCAGCAGCGACTTTTGGCAGCGGAACACTGAAGCTTTCTTT.

This clonotype was seen repeatedly, ten times or more. V gene TRBV28 combines with J gene TRBJ1-5, with D tentatively TRBD1 (5 bases). The CDR3 spans 14 residues. V was trimmed by 8 bases and J by 5 bases, leaving 16 bases between them. CDR1 is MDHEN and CDR2 is SYDVKM in the germline V gene. CDR3 loop: CASGSGTAYQPQHF. The CDR3 DNA is TGTGCCAGCGGGAGCGGGACCGCATATCAGCCCCAGCATTTT.

This clonotype was counted many times. The CDR3 reads CASSYITLAGGKGNEQFF. As DNA, the CDR3 is TGTGCCAGCAGTTACATTACCCTAGCGGGGGGTAAGGGGAATGAGCAGTTCTTC. The chain links TRBV6-6 to TRBJ2-1; 11 nucleotides match TRBD2. V lost 2 bases to trimming and J lost 7 bases; unmatched junction nucleotides: 13. The CDR3 consists of 18 residues. Looked up from germline, CDR1 is MNHNY and CDR2 is SVGAGI (reference sequence).

There are many counts of this clonotype. The rearrangement uses TRBV20-1 and TRBJ1-2, with unresolved D. This CDR3 is 12 amino acids long. CDR1 is DFQATT and CDR2 is SNEGSKA in the germline V gene (reference sequence). V was trimmed by 0 bases and J by 4 bases, leaving 6 bases between them. The CDR3 loop is CSARDRAYGYTF. Here the CDR3 DNA reads TGCAGTGCTAGAGATAGAGCCTATGGCTACACCTTC.

This clonotype was seen only a few times. The chain employs TRBV27 and TRBJ2-1; D is unresolved. The CDR3 is made up of 15 amino acids. Germline V CDR1 and CDR2: MNHEY, SMNVEV (reference sequence). V lost 2 bases to trimming and J lost 0 bases, with 8 bases between them. The CDR3: CASSLLPSSYNEQFF. CDR3 coding DNA: TGTGCCAGCAGTTTACTACCGAGCTCCTACAATGAGCAGTTCTTC.

This clonotype was found many times. This chain joins TRBV2 and TRBJ2-5; 7 bases line up with TRBD1. CDR1 SNHLY and CDR2 FYNNEI come from the germline V gene. With 10 bases clipped from V and 7 bases from J, the junction kept 15 bases outside the gene matches. The CDR3 has 14 amino acids. CDR3 bases: TGTGCCACCTCCGATGGACAGGACTTGTGGACCCAGTACTTC. Its translation is CATSDGQDLWTQYF.

The gene calls are TRBV5-1 and TRBJ2-6; D call uncertain. The CDR3 has 17 amino acids. Germline V gene sequence: CDR1 SGHRS, CDR2 YFSETQ. The ends were cut back, 4 bases at V and 1 base at J, with 15 bases in the middle. The CDR3 DNA follows: TGCGCCAGCAGCCGCGGAGACTTGGGGTCTGGGGCCAACGTCCTGACTTTC. Its protein is CASSRGDLGSGANVLTF.

This clonotype was found many times. This chain uses TRBV12-3 or TRBV12-4 with TRBJ1-1, with unresolved D. Trimming took 5 bases from V and 7 from J, leaving 8 bases between them. The CDR3 contains 11 residues. The CDR3 protein is CASSPVYEAFF. In DNA form, the CDR3 reads TGTGCCAGCAGTCCCGTATATGAAGCTTTCTTT.

This clonotype was counted many times. The rearrangement joins TRBV20-1 to TRBJ1-2, with TRBD1 as a possible D gene (6 bases). Trimming left V 8 bases short and J 0 bases short, with 16 bases between. The CDR3 has 14 amino acids. From germline, CDR1 is DFQATT and CDR2 SNEGSKA (reference sequence). CDR3 bases: TGCAGTAAGCCTGGACAGATGCCTAACTATGGCTACACCTTC. Amino acid sequence: CSKPGQMPNYGYTF.